The clone carrying this TCR beta chain was observed once. The target antigen is unknown. Use of 60 Vbeta and 13 Jbeta primers characterized the PCR. Repertoires were generated with immunoSEQ multiplex PCR, while TCRdb's copy carries only in-frame clones and drops some. Of some 160,000 clones listed, around four fifths are singletons. This entry belongs to a study of cytomegalovirus exposure and HLA in healthy donors. Study in general: The study's early data release held around 85 million unique TCRs from HLA-typed donors.

The CDR3 covers 14 residues. V gave up 7 bases and J gave up 2 bases; unmatched junction bases: 5. Germline lookup yields CDR1 SGHRS and CDR2 YFSETQ. General observations from the study: Sequences of the TCR beta chain were said to predict the HLA-A and HLA-B alleles of most subjects accurately. The likely origin of a cluster of highly shared sequence variants was a sequencing artifact.

Specimen: PBMCs. This clonotype was sampled from a man aged 18 to 29 in good health and CMV-seronegative. The chain carries TRBV5-1 and TRBJ2-2; 7 nucleotides agree with TRBD1. The CDR3 sequence: CASLRDSNTGELFF. The CDR3, as DNA: TGCGCCAGCTTGAGGGACAGTAACACCGGGGAGCTGTTTTTT.